The sequence of this T cell receptor beta chain was determined in a study of blood T cell repertoires in COVID-19. Study-wide background: COVID-19 samples, acute and convalescent, were from the United States, Italy and Spain. The analysed material was cDNA or gDNA that came from T cells, B-cell-depleted T cells, or PBMCs.

Per germline, CDR1 SGHTA and CDR2 FQGNSA. The CDR3 is 17 amino acids. V lost 5 bases to trimming and J lost 1 base; unmatched junction nucleotides: 7. Individuals drawn from approximately 26 US areas were roughly 18 to 95 years old. Clinical histories supplied by participants themselves formed the basis of cohort assignment. Using immunoSEQ multiplex PCR, the repertoire was profiled, and TCRdb retains in-frame clones only, with some absent. The sample has around 170,000 clones; about 80% are singletons. The V call is TRBV7-2, the J call TRBJ2-3; TRBD2 aligns across 12 bases. The material sequenced was PBMCs or T cells enriched from blood (not recorded which). This clonotype was sampled from a man aged 60 to 75 who had been exposed to COVID-19. CDR3 sequence reads: CASSPVRLAGGTDTQYF. Here the CDR3 DNA reads TGTGCCAGCAGCCCCGTTCGACTAGCGGGGGGCACAGATACGCAGTATTTT. Based on the CDR3 plus reference TRBV7-2 and TRBJ2-3, the full variable domain is GAGVSQSPSNKVTEKGKDVELRCDPISGHTALYWYRQSLGQGLEFLIYFQGNSAPDKSGLPSDRFSAERTGGSVSTLTIQRTQQEDSAVYLCASSPVRLAGGTDTQYFGPGTRLTVL.